This T cell receptor (beta chain) was obtained from a study of T cells in Graves' hyperthyroidism and ophthalmopathy. At least ten counts were recorded for this clonotype. Newly diagnosed hyperthyroidism, duration under 2 months, in patients aged 18 to 65. Lactation, pregnancy, other autoimmune disease or uncontrolled infection led to exclusion of patients. Clinical symptoms, serum thyroxine, TRAb, thyroid ultrasound and orbital computed tomography informed diagnoses. What was amplified from RNA transcripts were TCR beta CDR3 regions. Researchers ran a first-round RT-PCR on the TCR CDR3 using the HTBI primer set. MiXCR, applied by TCRdb to the multiplex PCR reads, yields one record per CDR3 protein. The repertoire consists of some 510,000 distinct CDR3 sequences, with around 45% occurring once and the leading ten covering 8.2%. CDR3 length equals 12 residues. Germline V gene lookup returns CDR1 SGHTA and CDR2 FQGNSA. Trimming shortened V by 5 bases and J by 14 bases, and 18 bases separated the two germline ends.

This sequence originates from a woman between 18 and 29 years old with Graves' hyperthyroidism. Sequencing used peripheral blood or thyroid tissue (not recorded which). V usage is TRBV7-2 and J usage is TRBJ1-2; D perhaps matches TRBD1 (5 bases). The CDR3 nucleotides are TGTGCCAGCAGCCGGGTGGGGCTCACATGGACCTTC. Its translation: CASSRVGLTWTF.